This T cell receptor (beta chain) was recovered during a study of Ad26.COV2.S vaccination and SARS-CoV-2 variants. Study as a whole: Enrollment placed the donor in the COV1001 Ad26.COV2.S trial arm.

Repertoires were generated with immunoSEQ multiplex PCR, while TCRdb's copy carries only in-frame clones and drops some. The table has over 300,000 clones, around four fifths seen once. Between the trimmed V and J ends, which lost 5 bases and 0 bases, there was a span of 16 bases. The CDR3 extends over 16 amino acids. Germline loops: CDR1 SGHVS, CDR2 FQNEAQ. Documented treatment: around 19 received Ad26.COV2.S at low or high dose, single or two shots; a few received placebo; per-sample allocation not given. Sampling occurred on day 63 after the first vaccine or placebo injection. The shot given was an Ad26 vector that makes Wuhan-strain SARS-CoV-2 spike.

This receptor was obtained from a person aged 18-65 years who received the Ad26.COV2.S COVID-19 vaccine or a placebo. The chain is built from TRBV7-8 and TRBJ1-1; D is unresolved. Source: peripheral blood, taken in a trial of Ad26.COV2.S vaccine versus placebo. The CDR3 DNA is TGTGCCAGCAGCCACCTTCCCATAGGGATGAACACTGAAGCTTTCTTT. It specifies CASSHLPIGMNTEAFF.